This entry concerns a single TCR beta chain. In the study's own analysis: Reference gene primer amplification gave nucleated cell count estimates. The table came from immunoSEQ multiplex PCR; TCRdb's copy has only in-frame clones and leaves some out. V, J and clone size derive from that table, while D and trimming were established from the DNA sequence. The data show under 200,000 clones, over 90% seen once. CDR1 MDHEN and CDR2 SYDVKM come from the germline V gene. Unmatched junction bases numbered 4, after V lost 6 bases and J lost 0 bases. This CDR3 region has 14 residues. This sample stems from a study of blood T cell repertoires in COVID-19. About the research overall: Samples came from the United States, Italy and Spain, spanning acute and convalescent COVID-19. The cDNA or gDNA used as material had been derived from T cells, B-cell-depleted T cells, or PBMCs.

V usage is TRBV28 and J usage is TRBJ2-7; TRBD1 agrees at 8 bases. This sequence originates from a man aged 50 to 60 with acute or convalescent COVID-19. Sequencing was performed on peripheral blood. The CDR3 loop is CASRPQGGSYEQYF. DNA for the CDR3: TGTGCCAGCAGACCACAGGGGGGCTCCTACGAGCAGTACTTC.